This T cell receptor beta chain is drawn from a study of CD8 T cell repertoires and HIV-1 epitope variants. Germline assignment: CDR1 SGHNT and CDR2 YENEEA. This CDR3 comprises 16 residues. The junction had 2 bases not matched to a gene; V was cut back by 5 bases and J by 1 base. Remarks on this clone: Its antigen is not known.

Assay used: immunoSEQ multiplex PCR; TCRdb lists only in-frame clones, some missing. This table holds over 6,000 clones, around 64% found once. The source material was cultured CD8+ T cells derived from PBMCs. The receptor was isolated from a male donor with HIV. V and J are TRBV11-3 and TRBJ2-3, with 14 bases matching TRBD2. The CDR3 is CASSPGLAGGTDTQYF. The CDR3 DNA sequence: TGTGCCAGCAGCCCGGGACTAGCGGGGGGCACAGATACGCAGTATTTT.